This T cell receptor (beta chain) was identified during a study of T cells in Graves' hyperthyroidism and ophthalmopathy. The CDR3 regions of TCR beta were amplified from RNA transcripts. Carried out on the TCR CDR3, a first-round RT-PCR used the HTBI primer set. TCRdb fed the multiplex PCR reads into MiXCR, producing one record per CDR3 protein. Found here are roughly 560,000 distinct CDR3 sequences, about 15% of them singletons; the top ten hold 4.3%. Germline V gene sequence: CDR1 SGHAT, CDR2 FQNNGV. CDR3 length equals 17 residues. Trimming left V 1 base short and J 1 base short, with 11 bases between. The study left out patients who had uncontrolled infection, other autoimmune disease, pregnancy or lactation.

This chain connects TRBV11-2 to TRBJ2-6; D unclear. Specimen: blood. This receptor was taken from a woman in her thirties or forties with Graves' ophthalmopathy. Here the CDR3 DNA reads TGTGCCAGCAGCTTAGGTCAGGACCGATCTGGGGCCAACGTCCTGACTTTC. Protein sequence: CASSLGQDRSGANVLTF.